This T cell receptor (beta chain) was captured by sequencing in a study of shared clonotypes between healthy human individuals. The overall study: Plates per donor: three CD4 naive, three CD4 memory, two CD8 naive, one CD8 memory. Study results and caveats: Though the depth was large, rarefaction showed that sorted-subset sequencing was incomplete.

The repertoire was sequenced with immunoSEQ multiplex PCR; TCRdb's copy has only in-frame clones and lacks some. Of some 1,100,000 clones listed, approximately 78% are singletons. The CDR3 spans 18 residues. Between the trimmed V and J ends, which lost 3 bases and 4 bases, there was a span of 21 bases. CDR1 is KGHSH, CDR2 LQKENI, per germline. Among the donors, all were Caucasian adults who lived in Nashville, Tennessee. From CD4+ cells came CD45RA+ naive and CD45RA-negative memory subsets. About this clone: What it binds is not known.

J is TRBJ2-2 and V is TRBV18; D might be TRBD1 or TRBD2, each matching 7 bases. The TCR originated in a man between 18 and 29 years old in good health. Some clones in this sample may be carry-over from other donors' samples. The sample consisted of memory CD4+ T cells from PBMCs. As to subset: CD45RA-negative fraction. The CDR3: CASSPNLLQGGSTGELFF. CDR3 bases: TGTGCCAGCTCACCGAACTTACTCCAGGGGGGGAGCACCGGGGAGCTGTTTTTT.